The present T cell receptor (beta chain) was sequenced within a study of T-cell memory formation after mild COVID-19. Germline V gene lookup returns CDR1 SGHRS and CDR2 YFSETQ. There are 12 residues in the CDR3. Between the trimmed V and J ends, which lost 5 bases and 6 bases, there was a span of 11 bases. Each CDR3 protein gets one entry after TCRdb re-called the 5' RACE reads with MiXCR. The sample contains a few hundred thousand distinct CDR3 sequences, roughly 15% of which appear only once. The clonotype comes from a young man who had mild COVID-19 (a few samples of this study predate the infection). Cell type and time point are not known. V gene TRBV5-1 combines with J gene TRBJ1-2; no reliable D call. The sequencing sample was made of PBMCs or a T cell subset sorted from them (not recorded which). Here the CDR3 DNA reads TGCGCCAGCAGAACAGAGATTAATGGCTACACCTTC. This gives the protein CASRTEINGYTF.